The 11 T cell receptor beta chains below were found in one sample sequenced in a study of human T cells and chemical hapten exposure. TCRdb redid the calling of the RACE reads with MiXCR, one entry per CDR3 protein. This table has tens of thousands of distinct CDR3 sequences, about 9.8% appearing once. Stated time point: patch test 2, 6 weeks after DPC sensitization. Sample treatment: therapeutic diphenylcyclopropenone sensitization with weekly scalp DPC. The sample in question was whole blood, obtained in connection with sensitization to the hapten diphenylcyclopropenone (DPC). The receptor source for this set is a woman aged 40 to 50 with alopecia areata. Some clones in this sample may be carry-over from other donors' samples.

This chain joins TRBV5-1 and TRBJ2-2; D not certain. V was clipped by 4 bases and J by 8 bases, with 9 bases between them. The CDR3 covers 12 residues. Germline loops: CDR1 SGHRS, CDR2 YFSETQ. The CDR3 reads CASSPVLGELFF. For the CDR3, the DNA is TGCGCCAGCAGCCCCGTGTTAGGGGAGCTGTTTTTT.

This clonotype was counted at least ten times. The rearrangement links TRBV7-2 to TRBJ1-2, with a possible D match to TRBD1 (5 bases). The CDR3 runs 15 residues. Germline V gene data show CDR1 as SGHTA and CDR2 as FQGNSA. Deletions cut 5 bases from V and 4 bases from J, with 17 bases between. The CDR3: CASSRNQGFLYGYTF. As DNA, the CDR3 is TGTGCCAGCAGCCGGAACCAGGGTTTCCTCTATGGCTACACCTTC. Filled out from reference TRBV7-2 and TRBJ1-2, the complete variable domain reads GAGVSQSPSNKVTEKGKDVELRCDPISGHTALYWYRQSLGQGLEFLIYFQGNSAPDKSGLPSDRFSAERTGGSVSTLTIQRTQQEDSAVYLCASSRNQGFLYGYTFGSGTRLTVV.

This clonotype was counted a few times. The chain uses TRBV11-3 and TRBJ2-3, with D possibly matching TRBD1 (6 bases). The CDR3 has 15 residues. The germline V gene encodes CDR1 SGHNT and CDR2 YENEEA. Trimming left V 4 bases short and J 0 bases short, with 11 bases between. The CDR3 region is CASSSQTGSTDTQYF. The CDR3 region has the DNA TGTGCCAGCAGCTCACAGACAGGTAGCACAGATACGCAGTATTTT.

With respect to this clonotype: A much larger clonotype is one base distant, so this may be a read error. CDR3 coding DNA: TGTGCCAGCAGCCGGGGTAGCACTGAAGCTTTCTTT. It translates to CASSRGSTEAFF. The gene calls are TRBV5-5 and TRBJ1-1; no firm D call. CDR1 is SGHKS, CDR2 YYEKEE, per germline (reference sequence). This CDR3 is 12 amino acids long. Trimming stripped 4 bases from V and 4 bases from J, with 8 bases between.

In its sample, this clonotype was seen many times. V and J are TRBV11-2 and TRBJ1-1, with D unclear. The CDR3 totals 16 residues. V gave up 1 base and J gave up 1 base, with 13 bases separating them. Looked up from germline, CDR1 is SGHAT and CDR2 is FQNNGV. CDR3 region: CASSLVGKGSNTEAFF. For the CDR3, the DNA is TGTGCCAGCAGCTTAGTCGGAAAGGGTTCGAACACTGAAGCTTTCTTT.

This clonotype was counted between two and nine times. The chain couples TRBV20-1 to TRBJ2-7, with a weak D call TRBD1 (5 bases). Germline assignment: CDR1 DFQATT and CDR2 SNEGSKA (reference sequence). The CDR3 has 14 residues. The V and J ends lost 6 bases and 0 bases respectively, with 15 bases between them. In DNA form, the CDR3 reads TGCAGTGCCTCTGACCCAGGGCCCTCCTACGAGCAGTACTTC. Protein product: CSASDPGPSYEQYF.

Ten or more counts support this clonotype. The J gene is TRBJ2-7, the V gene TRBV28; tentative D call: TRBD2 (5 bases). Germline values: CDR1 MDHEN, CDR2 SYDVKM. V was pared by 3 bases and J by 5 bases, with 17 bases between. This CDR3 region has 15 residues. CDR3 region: CASSLRSGGRHEQYF. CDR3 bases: TGTGCCAGCAGTTTGAGGTCGGGCGGGCGCCACGAGCAGTACTTC.

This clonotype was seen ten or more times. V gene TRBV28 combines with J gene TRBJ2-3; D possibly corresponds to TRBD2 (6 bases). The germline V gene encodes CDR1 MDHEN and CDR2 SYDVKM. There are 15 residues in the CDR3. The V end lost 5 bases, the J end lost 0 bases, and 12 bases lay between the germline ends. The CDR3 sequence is CASSPRDFSTDTQYF. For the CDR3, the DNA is TGTGCCAGCAGTCCCCGGGACTTCAGCACAGATACGCAGTATTTT.

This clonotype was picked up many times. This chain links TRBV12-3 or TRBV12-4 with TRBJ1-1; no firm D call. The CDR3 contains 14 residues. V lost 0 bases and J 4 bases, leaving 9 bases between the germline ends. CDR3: CASSLAGGGTEAFF. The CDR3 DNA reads TGTGCCAGCAGTTTAGCAGGTGGAGGCACTGAAGCTTTCTTT.

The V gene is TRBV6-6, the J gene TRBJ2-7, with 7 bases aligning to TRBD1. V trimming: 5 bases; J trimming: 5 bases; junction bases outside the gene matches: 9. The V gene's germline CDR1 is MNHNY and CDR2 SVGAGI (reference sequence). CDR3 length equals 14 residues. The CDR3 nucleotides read TGTGCCAGCAGTCCCCGGGACAGTGCCAACGAGCAGTACTTC. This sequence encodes CASSPRDSANEQYF.

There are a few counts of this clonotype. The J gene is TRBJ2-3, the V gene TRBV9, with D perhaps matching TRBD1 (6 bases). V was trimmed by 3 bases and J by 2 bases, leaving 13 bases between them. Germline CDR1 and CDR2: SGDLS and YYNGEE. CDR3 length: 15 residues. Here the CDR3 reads CASSGGGQHTDTQYF. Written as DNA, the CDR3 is TGTGCCAGCAGCGGAGGCGGACAGCACACAGATACGCAGTATTTT.